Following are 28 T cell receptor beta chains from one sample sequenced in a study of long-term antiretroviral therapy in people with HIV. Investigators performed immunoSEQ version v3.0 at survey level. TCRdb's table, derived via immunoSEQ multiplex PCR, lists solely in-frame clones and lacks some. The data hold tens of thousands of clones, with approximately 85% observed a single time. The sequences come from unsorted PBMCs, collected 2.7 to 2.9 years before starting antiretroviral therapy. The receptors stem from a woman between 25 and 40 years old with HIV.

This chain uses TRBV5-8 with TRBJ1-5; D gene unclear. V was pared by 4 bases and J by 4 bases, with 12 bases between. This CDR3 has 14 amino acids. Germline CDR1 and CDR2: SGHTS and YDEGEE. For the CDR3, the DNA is TGTGCCAGCAGCGCCCGATCCGGAAATCAGCCCCAGCATTTT. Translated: CASSARSGNQPQHF.

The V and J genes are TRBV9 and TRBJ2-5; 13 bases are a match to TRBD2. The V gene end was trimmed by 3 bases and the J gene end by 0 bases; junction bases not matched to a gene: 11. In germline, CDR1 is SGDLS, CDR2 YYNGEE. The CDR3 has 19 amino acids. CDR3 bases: TGTGCCAGCAGCGGACCGACGACTAGCGGGGGGAATTACCAAGAGACCCAGTACTTC. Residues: CASSGPTTSGGNYQETQYF. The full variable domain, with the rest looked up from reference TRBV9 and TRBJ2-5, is DSGVTQTPKHLITATGQRVTLRCSPRSGDLSVYWYQQSLDQGLQFLIQYYNGEERAKGNILERFSAQQFPDLHSELNLSSLELGDSALYFCASSGPTTSGGNYQETQYFGPGTRLLVL.

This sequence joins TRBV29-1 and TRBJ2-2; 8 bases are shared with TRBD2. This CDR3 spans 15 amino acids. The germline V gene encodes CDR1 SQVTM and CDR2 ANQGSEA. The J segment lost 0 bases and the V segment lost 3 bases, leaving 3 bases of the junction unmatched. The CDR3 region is CSVEAGGTNTGELFF. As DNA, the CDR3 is TGCAGCGTTGAGGCGGGGGGCACGAACACCGGGGAGCTGTTTTTT.

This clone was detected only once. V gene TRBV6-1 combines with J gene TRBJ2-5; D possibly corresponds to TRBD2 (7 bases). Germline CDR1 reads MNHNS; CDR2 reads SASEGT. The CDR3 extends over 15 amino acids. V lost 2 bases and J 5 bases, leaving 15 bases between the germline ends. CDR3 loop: CASSEFRAGAETQYF. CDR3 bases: TGTGCCAGCAGTGAATTCAGGGCGGGGGCGGAGACCCAGTACTTC.

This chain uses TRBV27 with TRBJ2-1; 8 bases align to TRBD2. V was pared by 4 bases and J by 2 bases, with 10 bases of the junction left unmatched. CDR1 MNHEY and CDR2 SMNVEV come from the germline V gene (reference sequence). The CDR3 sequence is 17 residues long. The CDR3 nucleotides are TGTGCCAGCAGTTCGATAAACGGGGGGGCCCCCTACAATGAGCAGTTCTTC. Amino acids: CASSSINGGAPYNEQFF.

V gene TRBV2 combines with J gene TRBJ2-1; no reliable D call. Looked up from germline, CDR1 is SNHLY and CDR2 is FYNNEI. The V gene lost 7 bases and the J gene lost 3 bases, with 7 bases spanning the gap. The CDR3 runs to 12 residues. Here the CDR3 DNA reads TGTGCCAGCAAATCTAACTACAATGAGCAGTTCTTC. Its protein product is CASKSNYNEQFF.

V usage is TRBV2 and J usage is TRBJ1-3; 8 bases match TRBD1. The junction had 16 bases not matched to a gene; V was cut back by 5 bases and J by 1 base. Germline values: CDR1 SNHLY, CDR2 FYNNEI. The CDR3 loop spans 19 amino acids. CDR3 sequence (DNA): TGTGCCAGCAGTATTCCGGGACAGGCCGCCCTTGGATCTGGAAACACCATATATTTT. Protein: CASSIPGQAALGSGNTIYF.

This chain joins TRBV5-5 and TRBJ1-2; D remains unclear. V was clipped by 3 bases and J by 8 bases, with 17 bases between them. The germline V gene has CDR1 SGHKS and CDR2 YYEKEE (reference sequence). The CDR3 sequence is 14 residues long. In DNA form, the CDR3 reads TGTGCCAGCAGCTCCCCCTGGACTTGGAGGGGCTACACCTTC. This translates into CASSSPWTWRGYTF.

Written as DNA, the CDR3 is TGTGCCAGTAGTCCCCGGGACACCCTCAACACCGGGGAGCTGTTTTTT. The encoded protein is CASSPRDTLNTGELFF. The chain recombines TRBV19 with TRBJ2-2; a possible D gene is TRBD1 (6 bases). V lost 5 bases and J 2 bases, leaving 15 bases between the germline ends. Looked up from germline, CDR1 is LNHDA and CDR2 is SQIVND (reference sequence). The CDR3 spans 16 residues.

The CDR3 DNA is TGTGCCAGCAGTCCGACAGACTATAGCAATCAGCCCCAGCATTTT. Translation gives CASSPTDYSNQPQHF. The chain links TRBV27 to TRBJ1-5; tentatively, D is TRBD1 (5 bases). The germline V and J ends were trimmed by 5 bases and 0 bases, with 11 bases remaining between them. The CDR3 covers 15 residues. Germline CDR1 and CDR2: MNHEY and SMNVEV (reference sequence).

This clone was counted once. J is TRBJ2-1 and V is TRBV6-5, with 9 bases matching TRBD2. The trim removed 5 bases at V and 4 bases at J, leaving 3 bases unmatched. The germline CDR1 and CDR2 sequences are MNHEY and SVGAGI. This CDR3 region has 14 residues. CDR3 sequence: CASSRAGGYNEQFF. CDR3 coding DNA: TGTGCCAGCAGTCGAGCGGGGGGTTACAATGAGCAGTTCTTC.

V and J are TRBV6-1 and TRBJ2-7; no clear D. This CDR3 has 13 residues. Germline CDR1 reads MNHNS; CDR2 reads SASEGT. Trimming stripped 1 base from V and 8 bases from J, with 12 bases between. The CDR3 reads CASSEVSALKQYV. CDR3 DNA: TGTGCCAGCAGTGAAGTATCCGCCTTAAAGCAGTACGTC.

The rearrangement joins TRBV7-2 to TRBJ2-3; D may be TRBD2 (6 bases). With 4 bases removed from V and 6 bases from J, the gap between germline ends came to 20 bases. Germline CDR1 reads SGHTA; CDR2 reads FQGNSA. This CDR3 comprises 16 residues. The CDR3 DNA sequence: TGTGCCAGCAGCTCAAGAGGGGCGGGGACGAGTGATACGCAGTATTTT. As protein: CASSSRGAGTSDTQYF.

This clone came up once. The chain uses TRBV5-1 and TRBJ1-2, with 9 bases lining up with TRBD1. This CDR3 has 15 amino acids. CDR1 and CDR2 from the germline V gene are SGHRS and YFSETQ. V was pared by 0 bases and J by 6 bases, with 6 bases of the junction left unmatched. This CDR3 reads CASSLAGQGRNGYTF. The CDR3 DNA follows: TGCGCCAGCAGCTTGGCGGGACAGGGACGGAATGGCTACACCTTC.

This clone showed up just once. DNA for the CDR3: TGTGCCATCAGTGGTACCGGGACTAGCGTAGAGACCCAGTACTTC. Amino acid sequence: CAISGTGTSVETQYF. The chain uses TRBV10-3 and TRBJ2-5, with 10 bases matching TRBD2. Looked up from germline, CDR1 is ENHRY and CDR2 is SYGVKD. The CDR3 loop spans 15 amino acids. Unmatched junction bases numbered 6, after V lost 4 bases and J lost 4 bases.

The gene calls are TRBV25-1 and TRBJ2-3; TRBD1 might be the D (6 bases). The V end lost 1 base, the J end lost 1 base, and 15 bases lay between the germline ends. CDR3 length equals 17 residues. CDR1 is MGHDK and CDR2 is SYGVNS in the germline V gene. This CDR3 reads CASSESWGRAGTDTQYF. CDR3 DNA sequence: TGTGCCAGCAGTGAATCCTGGGGGCGGGCCGGCACAGATACGCAGTATTTT. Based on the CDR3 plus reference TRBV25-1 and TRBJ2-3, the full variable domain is EADIYQTPRYLVIGTGKKITLECSQTMGHDKMYWYQQDPGMELHLIHYSYGVNSTEKGDLSSESTVSRIRTEHFPLTLESARPSHTSQYLCASSESWGRAGTDTQYFGPGTRLTVL.

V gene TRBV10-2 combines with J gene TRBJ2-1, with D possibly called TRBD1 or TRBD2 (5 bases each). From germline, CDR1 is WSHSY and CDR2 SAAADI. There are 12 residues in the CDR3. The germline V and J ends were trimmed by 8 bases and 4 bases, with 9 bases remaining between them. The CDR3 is CASRDPYNEQFF. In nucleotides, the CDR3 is TGCGCCAGCCGGGACCCATACAATGAGCAGTTCTTC.

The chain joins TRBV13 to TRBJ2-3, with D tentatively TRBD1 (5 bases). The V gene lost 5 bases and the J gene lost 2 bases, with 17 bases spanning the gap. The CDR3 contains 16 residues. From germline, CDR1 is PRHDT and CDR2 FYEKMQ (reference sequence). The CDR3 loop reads CASSPNLGAITDTQYF. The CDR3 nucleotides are TGTGCCAGCAGCCCGAACCTAGGGGCCATCACAGATACGCAGTATTTT.

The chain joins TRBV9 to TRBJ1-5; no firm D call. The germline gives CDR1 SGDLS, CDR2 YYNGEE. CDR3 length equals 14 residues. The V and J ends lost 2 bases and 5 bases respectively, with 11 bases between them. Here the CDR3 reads CASSVREMYQPQHF. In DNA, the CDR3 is TGTGCCAGCAGCGTTAGGGAAATGTATCAGCCCCAGCATTTT. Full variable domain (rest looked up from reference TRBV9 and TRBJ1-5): DSGVTQTPKHLITATGQRVTLRCSPRSGDLSVYWYQQSLDQGLQFLIQYYNGEERAKGNILERFSAQQFPDLHSELNLSSLELGDSALYFCASSVREMYQPQHFGDGTRLSIL.

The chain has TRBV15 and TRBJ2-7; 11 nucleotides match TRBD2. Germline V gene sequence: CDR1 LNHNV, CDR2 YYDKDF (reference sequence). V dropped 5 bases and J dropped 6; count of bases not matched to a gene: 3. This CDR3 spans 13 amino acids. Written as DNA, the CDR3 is TGTGCCACCAGCGTCGGACTAGCGGGCGAGCAGTACGTC. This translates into CATSVGLAGEQYV.

The CDR3 DNA reads TGTGCCAGCAGCAACGGGGCAGGCGATCAGCCCCAGCATTTT. Protein product: CASSNGAGDQPQHF. This chain links TRBV11-2 with TRBJ1-5, with a possible D match to TRBD1 (5 bases). This CDR3 has 14 amino acids. Trimming left V 5 bases short and J 5 bases short, with 13 bases between. The V gene's germline CDR1 is SGHAT and CDR2 FQNNGV.

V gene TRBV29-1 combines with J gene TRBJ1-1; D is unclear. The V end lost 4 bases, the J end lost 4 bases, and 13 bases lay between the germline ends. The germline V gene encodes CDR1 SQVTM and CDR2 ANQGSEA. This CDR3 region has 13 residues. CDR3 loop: CSVGILMGTEAFF. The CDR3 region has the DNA TGCAGCGTTGGAATCCTCATGGGCACTGAAGCTTTCTTT.

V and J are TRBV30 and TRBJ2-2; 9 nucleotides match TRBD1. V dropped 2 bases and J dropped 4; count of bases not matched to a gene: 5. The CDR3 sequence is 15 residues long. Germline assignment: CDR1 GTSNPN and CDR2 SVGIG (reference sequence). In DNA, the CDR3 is TGTGCCTGGAGTAAGCGGGACAGGGTCACCGGGGAGCTGTTTTTT. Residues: CAWSKRDRVTGELFF. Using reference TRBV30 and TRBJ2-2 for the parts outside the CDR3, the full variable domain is SQTIHQWPATLVQPVGSPLSLECTVEGTSNPNLYWYRQAAGRGLQLLFYSVGIGQISSEVPQNLSASRPQDRQFILSSKKLLLSDSGFYLCAWSKRDRVTGELFFGEGSRLTVL.

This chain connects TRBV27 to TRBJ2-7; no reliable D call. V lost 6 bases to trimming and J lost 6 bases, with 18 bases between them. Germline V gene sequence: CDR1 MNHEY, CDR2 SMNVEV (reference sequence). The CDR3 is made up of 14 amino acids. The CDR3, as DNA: TGTGCCAGCAGCCCGTGGCCGCATTTGGGCGAGCAGTACTTC. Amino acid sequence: CASSPWPHLGEQYF.

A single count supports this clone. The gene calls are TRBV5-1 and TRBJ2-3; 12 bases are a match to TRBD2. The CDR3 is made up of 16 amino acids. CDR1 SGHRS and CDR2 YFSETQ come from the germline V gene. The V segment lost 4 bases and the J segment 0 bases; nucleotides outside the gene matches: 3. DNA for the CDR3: TGCGCCAGCAGCGCACTAGCGGGGGGAAGCACAGATACGCAGTATTTT. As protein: CASSALAGGSTDTQYF. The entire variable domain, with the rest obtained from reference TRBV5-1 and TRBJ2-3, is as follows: KAGVTQTPRYLIKTRGQQVTLSCSPISGHRSVSWYQQTPGQGLQFLFEYFSETQRNKGNFPGRFSGRQFSNSRSEMNVSTLELGDSALYLCASSALAGGSTDTQYFGPGTRLTVL.

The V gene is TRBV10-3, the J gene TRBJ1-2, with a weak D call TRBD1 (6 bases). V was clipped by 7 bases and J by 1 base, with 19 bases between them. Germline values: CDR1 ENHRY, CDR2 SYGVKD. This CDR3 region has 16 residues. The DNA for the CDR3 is TGTGCCATCATGCCGGGACAAGACGCCCGTAACTATGGCTACACCTTC. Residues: CAIMPGQDARNYGYTF.

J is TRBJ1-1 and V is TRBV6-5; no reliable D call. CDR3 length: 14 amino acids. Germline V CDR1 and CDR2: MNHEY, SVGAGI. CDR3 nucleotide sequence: TGTGCGACCAATGAGAGGAAAGCGAACACTGAAGCTTTCTTT. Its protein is CATNERKANTEAFF.

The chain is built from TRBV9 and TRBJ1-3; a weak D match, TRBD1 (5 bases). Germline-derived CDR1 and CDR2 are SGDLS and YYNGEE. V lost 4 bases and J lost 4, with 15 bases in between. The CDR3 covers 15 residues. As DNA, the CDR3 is TGTGCCAGCAGCAAACCGGGGGTATACGGAAACACCATATATTTT. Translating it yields CASSKPGVYGNTIYF.